This note documents a single T cell receptor (beta chain) sequence. This clonotype was seen a few times. Its antigen is currently not known. Per-base quality was not reported, and no clone a single base away is much larger than it. A case-control design nested within a healthcare worker cohort in London, UK, was used, with weekly nasopharyngeal swab PCR tests and blood sampling performed. Healthcare workers were recruited between 23 and 31 March 2020, during the week of the UK lockdown, and were followed weekly for up to roughly 15 weeks. The receptor library was made with 5' RACE. The sample was run on a NextSeq 500. The TCR library protocol attached unique molecular identifiers to individual cDNA molecules to correct for sequencing error and PCR bias. Both TCR alpha and beta chains were sequenced, and tight co-correlation was observed between alpha and beta sequence abundances in each sample. Per the source publication's procedure: V gene, J gene and CDR3 annotation of TCR sequences was performed with Decombinator V4. Expanded TCRs were defined as changing significantly between any two time points under a Poisson model with p below 0.0001. Abundances of TCRs were expressed as counts per million after normalisation to the total number of TCRs sequenced in each sample. VDJdb, accessed on 1 November 2021, was searched for TCRs annotated for CMV, EBV and SARS-CoV-2, and TCRs annotated for more than one antigen were excluded. The public reads were reanalyzed by TCRdb: fastp trimming at Q25, MiXCR alignment, in-frame beta chains only. Rows are unified per CDR3 protein, each entry keeping the most common DNA and genes. The V and J calls follow TCRdb's processing rather than the paper's. Counted in this sample were 35,000 to 45,000 distinct CDR3 sequences; approximately 8.9% of them appeared once. 12% of the sample goes to the ten largest clones.

This entry belongs to a study of early T cells in non-severe SARS-CoV-2 infection (dated by TCRdb to the early 2020s). Turning to the overall study: Because TCR sequencing relied on bulk RNA taken from unsorted whole blood, pairing of alpha and beta chains was not possible. The study at large found these results: VDJdb matching was skewed toward anti-spike CD8 responses and likely underestimated virus-specific expansions by missing private and CD4 specificities.

This TCR was recovered from an adult who was a healthcare worker with PCR-confirmed SARS-CoV-2 infection or an uninfected control (not recorded which). Material for sequencing was whole blood.

The DNA sequence reads TGTGCCAGCTCACCAGGGGCAGAGTATGGCTACACCTTC. It codes for CASSPGAEYGYTF. The sequence joins TRBV18 to TRBJ1-2; tentative D gene TRBD1, with 5 bases matching. CDR1 and CDR2 are read off the germline V gene as KGHSH and LQKENI. V gives up 2 bases and J gives up 5 bases, and the segment between their germline ends measures 9 bases. Inclusive of the bounding cysteine and phenylalanine, the CDR3 is 13 residues long. Kept here is only the CDR3 DNA, which spans 39 bases and is read in frame from base 1.